This T cell receptor beta chain originates from a study of T-cell reconstitution after alpha-beta-depleted transplantation in children. Study results and limitations: Two months or so post-transplant, alpha-beta T cells reportedly derived from several hundred expanded graft clones.

The table lists this clonotype with a few counts. The antigen remains unidentified. A library of TCRbeta sequences, prepared with unique molecular identifiers, was generated. TCRdb re-analysed the PCR reads in MiXCR, keeping a single row per CDR3 protein. In the table there are about 250,000 distinct CDR3 sequences, about 24% of which are singletons. Germline lookup yields CDR1 LGHNA and CDR2 YNFKEQ. This CDR3 spans 15 amino acids. V lost 1 base, J lost 5 bases, and 12 bases lay in between. Specimen: PBMCs, mostly from graft donor cells, collected 360 days after TCRalphabeta/CD19-depleted stem cell transplant. The V gene is TRBV4-2, the J gene TRBJ1-5; D call uncertain. This receptor was taken from a female patient aged 2-9 years who had a stem cell transplant for congenital amegakaryocytic thrombocytopenia, so the T cells may come from the graft donor. CDR3 sequence reads: CASSQGAGNHQPQHF. CDR3 bases: TGTGCCAGCAGCCAAGGGGCAGGTAATCATCAGCCCCAGCATTTT.